Reported below is one T cell receptor (beta chain). This clonotype occurred a few times. Its antigen specificity is not known. No base qualities exist here, and no much larger clone lies one base off it. The protocol used for the library was RACE. Sequencing was carried out with a NextSeq 500. Library preparation attached unique molecular identifiers to individual cDNA molecules for quantitative, reproducible TCR counting. Each blood RNA sample was used to sequence both TCR alpha and TCR beta chains. The published analysis was carried out like this. The median number of TCRs per sample was over 85,000, ranging from about 20,000 to 700,000. V, J and CDR3 annotation of the TCR reads was carried out using the Decombinator software suite. For the PS versus PT1 abundance plots, all samples were subsampled to the same number of TCRs (28,000). TCRs were defined as expanded if absent before sensitization and observed at least eight times at the 2-week time point. Through fastp at Q25 and MiXCR, TCRdb rebuilt clones from the public reads, retaining in-frame beta chains. Every distinct CDR3 protein forms one entry, paired with its most common genes and DNA. For this entry, the V and J calls and clone size follow TCRdb and not the study's own pipeline. The sample has approximately 370,000 distinct CDR3 sequences on record, around 5.5% of them singletons. Roughly 8.2% of the sample is in the top ten clones.

Per the publication, the time point label means: pre-sensitization, week 0. According to the study, the label for this sample's treatment or condition signals: therapeutic diphenylcyclopropenone sensitization with weekly scalp DPC. At each patch-test visit, blood was drawn before the patch test was applied. Patients were considered eligible if aged 18 to 70, diagnosed with alopecia and deemed suitable for DPC therapy, and patients were excluded if pregnant. Total RNA was extracted from unfractionated whole blood collected in Tempus Blood RNA tubes. Trimming takes 5 bases off V and 5 bases off J; junction bases not matched to a gene: 14. From its cysteine to its phenylalanine, the CDR3 spans 17 amino acids. Of the read, only the CDR3 DNA is kept; its 51 bases are in frame from base 1. Based on the germline V gene, the CDR1 and CDR2 sequences are SGDLS and YYNGEE. These data are taken from a study of human T cells and chemical hapten exposure (dated by TCRdb to the early 2020s). Study-level background: For sensitization, 2% DPC in acetone was applied to an approximately 2 cm by approximately 2 cm area of upper inner arm skin. Throughout the study period of 20 to 30 weeks, patients also received therapeutic DPC doses to the scalp every week. Patch testing was performed on the upper back with Finn chambers containing 0.01% DPC, and the patch tests were scored after 6 days according to International Contact Dermatitis Research Group standards. Alopecia areata with under or over 50% scalp involvement, alopecia totalis and alopecia universalis were represented in the patient cohort, which was mostly female. Libraries were pooled for sequencing, and variation in per-sample TCR yields was attributed mainly to small differences in library volumes within the pool. Peripheral blood TCR repertoire changes were tracked in vivo in alopecia patients during primary and secondary sensitization to the hapten diphenylcyclopropenone (DPC). Blood samples were taken from patients before sensitization (week 0) and then at 2, 6 and about 24 weeks after DPC sensitization. About 29 alopecia patients gave blood for TCR sequencing at one to four time points (pre-sensitization, 2, 6 and 24 weeks). Points the paper makes about the study in general: A positive correlation was found between the number of PT1 expanded TCRs and patch test score, with significance reached at thresholds 8, 16 and 32 but not 4. DPC sensitization did not change the number of TCRs with a frequency above 1 in 1000, and there was no evidence of changes in global repertoire structure. Expanded TCRs formed significantly more large CDR3 similarity clusters than pre-sensitization or healthy control sets, consistent with antigen-driven responses. After repeated subsampling, the strength of the expansion versus patch-test correlation and the threshold at which it became significant changed. Alopecia, a presumed autoimmune disease, was present in all patients, so the immune response of the patients might differ from that of healthy individuals.

The sequence joins TRBV9 to TRBJ2-2; the central 8 bases match TRBD1. Source: whole blood, taken in connection with sensitization to the hapten diphenylcyclopropenone (DPC). This receptor was obtained from a woman aged 18-29 years with alopecia areata. Some clones in this sample may be carry-over from other donors' samples. The CDR3: CASRVGDDRGGTGELFF. The nucleotide sequence reads as follows: TGTGCCAGCAGGGTTGGCGATGACAGGGGAGGAACCGGGGAGCTGTTTTTT.